Listed below are T cell receptor beta chains from one sample, sequenced in a study of beta chain features in type 1 diabetes. The assay was immunoSEQ multiplex PCR, and TCRdb's table has in-frame clones only and misses some. Among about 150,000 clones, 9% to 12% were seen once, and the ten largest hold 0.45% to 0.5%. Specimen: central memory CD4+ T cells from blood. The receptors shown here come from a young man with type 1 diabetes. The CDR3 runs from the conserved cysteine through the conserved F or W. The D gene is left open where the match is weak. Clone size is not always given. Where it is, it says once, few, many or a class for expanded clones.

d_call clone_size j_call v_call cdr3_aa cdr3_nt
TRBD1 - TRBJ2-1 TRBV2 CASTITGDEQFF TGTGCCAGCACCATAACAGGGGATGAGCAGTTCTTC
TRBD1 - TRBJ2-7 TRBV29-1 CSVESPGQGPYEQYF TGCAGCGTCGAATCCCCGGGACAGGGACCTTACGAGCAGTACTTC
- - TRBJ1-1 TRBV14 CASSEQGNTEAFF TGTGCCAGCAGCGAACAGGGGAACACTGAAGCTTTCTTT
- few TRBJ1-3 TRBV7-2 CASSFSQGGGNTIYF TGTGCCAGCAGCTTCTCCCAGGGCGGAGGAAACACCATATATTTT
- - TRBJ2-5 TRBV4-2 CASSQRGATQETQYF TGTGCCAGCAGCCAACGGGGGGCGACCCAAGAGACCCAGTACTTC
- few TRBJ1-5 TRBV30 CAWSGQNNQPQHF TGTGCCTGGAGTGGACAGAACAATCAGCCCCAGCATTTT
- few TRBJ2-7 TRBV2 CASSRGYEQYF TGTGCCAGCAGTCGGGGATACGAGCAGTACTTC
- - TRBJ2-7 TRBV28 CASRNLDREKYF TGTGCCAGCAGGAACCTAGACAGAGAAAAGTACTTC
TRBD1 few TRBJ1-2 TRBV2 CASSSQSTGGGDGYTF TGTGCCAGCAGTTCCCAATCAACAGGGGGCGGGGATGGCTACACCTTC
- - TRBJ1-1 TRBV28 CASSHSSGPNTEAFF TGTGCCAGCAGCCACTCGTCAGGGCCGAACACTGAAGCTTTCTTT
TRBD1 few TRBJ2-3 TRBV2 CASSERGQGTDTQYF TGTGCCAGCAGTGAGAGGGGACAGGGCACAGATACGCAGTATTTT
- few TRBJ2-6 TRBV7-3 CASSFLFSGANVLTF TGTGCCAGCAGCTTTCTCTTCTCTGGGGCCAACGTCCTGACTTTC
TRBD2 few TRBJ2-3 TRBV7-9 CASSLTSGMSDTQYF TGTGCCAGCAGCCTTACTAGCGGGATGTCAGATACGCAGTATTTT
- few TRBJ1-2 TRBV30 CAWNTGTWDGYTF TGTGCCTGGAACACAGGAACCTGGGATGGCTACACCTTC
TRBD2 few TRBJ2-7 TRBV29-1 CSVRTSGDEQYF TGCAGCGTTAGGACTAGCGGGGACGAGCAGTACTTC
TRBD1 few TRBJ1-5 TRBV18 CASSSGTGGEQPQHF TGTGCCAGCTCATCCGGGACAGGGGGCGAACAGCCCCAGCATTTT
TRBD1 - TRBJ2-7 TRBV7-2 CASSFRGSDEQYF TGTGCCAGCAGCTTCAGGGGGAGTGACGAGCAGTACTTC
TRBD2 - TRBJ2-5 TRBV28 CASSRPGGAQETQYF TGTGCCAGCAGCCGGCCGGGGGGGGCTCAAGAGACCCAGTACTTC
- once TRBJ2-4 TRBV4-1 CASSQDLLAKNIQYF TGCGCCAGCAGCCAAGATCTCCTAGCCAAAAACATTCAGTACTTC
- few TRBJ1-5 TRBV29-1 CSAAGLNQPQHF TGCAGCGCGGCGGGACTCAATCAGCCCCAGCATTTT
TRBD2 few TRBJ2-5 TRBV7-2 CASSAQRLAGGKTQYF TGTGCCAGCAGCGCCCAGCGACTAGCGGGAGGAAAGACCCAGTACTTC
- - TRBJ2-3 TRBV5-1 CASSLAGDGSDTQYF TGCGCCAGCAGCTTGGCCGGGGATGGGTCAGATACGCAGTATTTT
TRBD1 - TRBJ1-2 TRBV11-1 CASSLGPDRGNGYTF TGTGCCAGCAGCCTGGGACCGGACAGGGGAAACGGCTACACCTTC